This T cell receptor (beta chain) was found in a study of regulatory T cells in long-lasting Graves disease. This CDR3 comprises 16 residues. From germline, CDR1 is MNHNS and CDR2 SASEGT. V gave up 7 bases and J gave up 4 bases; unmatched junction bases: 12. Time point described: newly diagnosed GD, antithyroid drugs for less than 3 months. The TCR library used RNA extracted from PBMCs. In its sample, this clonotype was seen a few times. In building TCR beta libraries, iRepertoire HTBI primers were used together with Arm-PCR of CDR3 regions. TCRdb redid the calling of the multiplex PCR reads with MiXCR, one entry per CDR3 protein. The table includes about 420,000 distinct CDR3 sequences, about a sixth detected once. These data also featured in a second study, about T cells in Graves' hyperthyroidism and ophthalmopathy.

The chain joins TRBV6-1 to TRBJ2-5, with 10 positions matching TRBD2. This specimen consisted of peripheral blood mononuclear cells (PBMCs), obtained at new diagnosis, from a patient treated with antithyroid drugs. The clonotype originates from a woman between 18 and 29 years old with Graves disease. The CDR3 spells CASNPLSGRGRETQYF. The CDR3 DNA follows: TGTGCCAGCAACCCACTAAGCGGGAGGGGTCGAGAGACCCAGTACTTC.